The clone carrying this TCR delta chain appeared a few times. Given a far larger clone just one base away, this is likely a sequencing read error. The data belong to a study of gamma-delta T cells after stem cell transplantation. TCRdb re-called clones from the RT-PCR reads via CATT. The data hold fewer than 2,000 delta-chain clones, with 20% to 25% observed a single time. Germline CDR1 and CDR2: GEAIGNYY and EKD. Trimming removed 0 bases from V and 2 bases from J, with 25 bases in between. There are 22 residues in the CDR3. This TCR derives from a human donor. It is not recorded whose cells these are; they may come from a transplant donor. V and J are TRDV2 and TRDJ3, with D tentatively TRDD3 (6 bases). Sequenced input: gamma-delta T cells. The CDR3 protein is CACDTVEGEMSGYPWDTRQMFF. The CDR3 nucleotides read TGTGCCTGTGACACCGTTGAGGGGGAGATGAGCGGTTACCCCTGGGACACCCGACAGATGTTTTTC.